Reported below is one T cell receptor (beta chain). Germline values: CDR1 WSHSY, CDR2 SAAADI. The CDR3 runs 12 residues. The V end was cut by 5 bases, the J end by 5 bases, with 9 bases between. In the original workflow: Reference gene primers were amplified, and this amplification served to estimate nucleated cell counts. Libraries were prepared by immunoSEQ multiplex PCR; TCRdb keeps only in-frame clonotypes and omits some of them. The V and J calls and clone size were taken over from that table, and D and trimming were inferred from the DNA. The sample yields fewer than 300,000 clones, approximately 90% seen once. This record comes from a study of blood T cell repertoires in COVID-19. Looking at the study overall: Sites across the United States, Italy and Spain contributed samples from acute and convalescent COVID-19. Nucleic acid was either cDNA or gDNA, and it came from T cells, B-cell-depleted T cells, or PBMCs.

The clonotype originates from a woman between 50 and 59 years old with COVID-19, enrolled during active disease. The chain couples TRBV10-2 to TRBJ2-5, with D possibly TRBD1 on 6 matching bases. Sequencing was done on a sample of peripheral blood. This chain's CDR3 is CASSLQGETQYF. As DNA, the CDR3 is TGCGCCAGCAGTCTCCAGGGGGAGACCCAGTACTTC.